Below, 10 T cell receptor beta chains from the same sample are listed, as sequenced in a study of blood T cells in healthy people across ages. The second PCR ran about 6 to 12 cycles with a sample-barcoded 5' primer and J-beta primers. TCRdb re-analysed the 5' RACE reads in MiXCR, keeping a single row per CDR3 protein. This sample has over 500,000 distinct CDR3 sequences, with under 65% found just once. The sequencing sample was made of blood. The source of these receptors is an elderly woman in good health.

The J gene is TRBJ2-3, the V gene TRBV7-2; D is undetermined. The V end lost 3 bases, the J end lost 0 bases, and 19 bases lay between the germline ends. The CDR3 is 18 residues long. CDR1 and CDR2 from the germline V gene are SGHTA and FQGNSA. CDR3 nucleotide sequence: TGTGCCAGCAGCTTGGTTCCGCAGAGACTCCTCAGCACAGATACGCAGTATTTT. This gives the protein CASSLVPQRLLSTDTQYF.

The chain joins TRBV3-1 to TRBJ1-6; 7 bases map to TRBD1. This CDR3 contains 14 residues. Germline CDR1 LGHDT, CDR2 YNNKEL (reference sequence). The junction had 8 bases not matched to a gene; V was cut back by 6 bases and J by 9 bases. In DNA form, the CDR3 reads TGTGCCAGCAGACAAACAGGGGTCAGTTCACCCCTCCACTTT. Its protein is CASRQTGVSSPLHF.

The rearrangement uses TRBV9 and TRBJ2-1; TRBD2 agrees at 11 bases. Germline lookup yields CDR1 SGDLS and CDR2 YYNGEE. The CDR3 totals 16 residues. Trimming took 0 bases from V and 8 from J; bases not matched to a gene: 7. This CDR3 is CASSVAKLAGGDEQFF. In DNA form, the CDR3 reads TGTGCCAGCAGCGTAGCAAAGCTAGCGGGAGGAGATGAGCAGTTCTTC.

The chain combines TRBV5-1 with TRBJ2-1, with D unresolved. Germline V gene data show CDR1 as SGHRS and CDR2 as YFSETQ. The CDR3 is 13 residues long. V lost 4 bases and J lost 7, with 12 bases in between. Written as DNA, the CDR3 is TGCGCCAGCAGCATGGACCCGTCGAATGAGCAGTTCTTC. This encodes CASSMDPSNEQFF.

A remark on this clonotype: Being one base from a much bigger clone, this may be a read error. The chain links TRBV20-1 to TRBJ2-4; 12 nucleotides agree with TRBD2. The J call is uncertain, as TRBJ2-7 better fits the DNA end. The CDR3 loop spans 15 amino acids. Germline CDR1 reads DFQATT; CDR2 reads SNEGSKA (reference sequence). The CDR3 region is CGASPTSGSRYEQYF. As DNA, the CDR3 is TGCGGTGCTAGTCCGACTAGCGGGAGTAGGTACGAGCAGTACTTC.

In its sample, this clonotype was seen a few times. CDR3 sequence reads: CASSFLAVPSTDTQYF. CDR3 sequence (DNA): TGTGCCAGCAGTTTCTTAGCGGTGCCTAGCACAGATACGCAGTATTTT. The V and J genes are TRBV27 and TRBJ2-3; a weak D match, TRBD2 (6 bases). The germline gives CDR1 MNHEY, CDR2 SMNVEV (reference sequence). V was trimmed by 3 bases and J by 0 bases, leaving 13 bases between them. This CDR3 spans 16 amino acids.

This clonotype was counted a few times. Being one base from a much bigger clone, this may be a read error. The V gene is TRBV7-3, the J gene TRBJ2-5; the D gene is possibly TRBD1 (6 bases). Trimming removed 5 bases at V and 1 base at J, with 11 bases between. Germline V gene data show CDR1 as SGHTA and CDR2 as FQGTGA. This CDR3 is 14 amino acids long. CDR3 in amino acids: CASSVNRAQETQYF. DNA of the CDR3: TGTGCCAGCAGCGTAAACAGGGCCCAAGAGACCCAGTACTTC.

The rearrangement uses TRBV7-3 and TRBJ2-1; D is undetermined. Germline V gene lookup returns CDR1 SGHTA and CDR2 FQGTGA. The V and J ends lost 1 base and 8 bases respectively, with 6 bases between them. This CDR3 region has 12 residues. DNA of the CDR3: TGTGCCAGCAGCTTAAATAACTATGAGCAGTTCTTC. The encoded protein is CASSLNNYEQFF.

V and J are TRBV6-1 and TRBJ1-6, with TRBD1 matching 8 bases. Germline V lookup: CDR1 MNHNS, CDR2 SASEGT. The CDR3 contains 12 residues. V lost 7 bases, J lost 8 bases, and 1 base stayed unmatched. CDR3 protein: CASKDRDSPLHF. CDR3 sequence (DNA): TGTGCCAGCAAGGACAGGGATTCACCCCTCCACTTT.

As concerns this clonotype: A much larger clone differs by one base, so this may be a read error. The chain joins TRBV3-1 to TRBJ2-7; 7 bases are a match to TRBD1. The DNA matches TRBJ2-4 better at its end, which makes the J call doubtful. This CDR3 region has 13 residues. The germline CDR1 and CDR2 sequences are LGHDT and YNNKEL (reference sequence). As DNA, the CDR3 is TGTGCCAGCAGGGGGGACAGTCGGAGCATTCAGTACTTC. Protein product: CASRGDSRSIQYF.